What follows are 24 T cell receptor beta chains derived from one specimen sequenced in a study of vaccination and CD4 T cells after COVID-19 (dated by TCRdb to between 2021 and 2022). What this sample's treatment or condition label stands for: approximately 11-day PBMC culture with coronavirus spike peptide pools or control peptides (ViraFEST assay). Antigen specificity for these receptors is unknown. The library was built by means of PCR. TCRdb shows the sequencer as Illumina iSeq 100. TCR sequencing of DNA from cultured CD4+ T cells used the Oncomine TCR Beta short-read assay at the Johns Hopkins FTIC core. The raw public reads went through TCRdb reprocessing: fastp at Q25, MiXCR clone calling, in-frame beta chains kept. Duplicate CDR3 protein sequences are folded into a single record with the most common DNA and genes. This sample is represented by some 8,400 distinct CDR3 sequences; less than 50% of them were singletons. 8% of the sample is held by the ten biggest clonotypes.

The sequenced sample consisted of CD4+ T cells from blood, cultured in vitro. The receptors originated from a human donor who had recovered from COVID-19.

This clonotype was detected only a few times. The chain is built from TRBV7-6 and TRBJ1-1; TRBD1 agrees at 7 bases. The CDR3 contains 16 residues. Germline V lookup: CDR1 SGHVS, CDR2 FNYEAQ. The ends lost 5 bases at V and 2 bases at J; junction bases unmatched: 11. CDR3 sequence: CASSLTHRGLNTEAFF. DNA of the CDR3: TGTGCCAGCAGCCTAACGCACAGGGGATTAAACACTGAAGCTTTCTTT. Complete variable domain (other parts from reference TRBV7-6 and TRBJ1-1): GAGVSQSPRYKVTKRGQDVALRCDPISGHVSLYWYRQALGQGPEFLTYFNYEAQQDKSGLPNDRFSAERPEGSISTLTIQRTEQRDSAMYRCASSLTHRGLNTEAFFGQGTRLTVV.

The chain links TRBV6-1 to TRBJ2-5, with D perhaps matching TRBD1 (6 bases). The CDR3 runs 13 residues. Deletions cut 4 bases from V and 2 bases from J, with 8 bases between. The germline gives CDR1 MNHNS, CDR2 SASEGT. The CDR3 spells CASSVGQQETQYF. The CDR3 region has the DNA TGTGCCAGCAGTGTTGGACAGCAAGAGACCCAGTACTTC.

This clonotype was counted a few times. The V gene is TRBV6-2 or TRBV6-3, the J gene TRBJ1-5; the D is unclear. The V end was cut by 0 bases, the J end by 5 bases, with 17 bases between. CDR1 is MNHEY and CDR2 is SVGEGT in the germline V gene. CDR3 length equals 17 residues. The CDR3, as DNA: TGTGCCAGCAGTTACTCGATCAGGCGGGGTTTGGATCAGCCCCAGCATTTT. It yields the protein CASSYSIRRGLDQPQHF.

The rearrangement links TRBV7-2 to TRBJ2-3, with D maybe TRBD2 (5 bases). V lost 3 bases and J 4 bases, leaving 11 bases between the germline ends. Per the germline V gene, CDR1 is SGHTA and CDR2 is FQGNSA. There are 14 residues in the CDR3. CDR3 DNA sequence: TGTGCCAGCAGCTTCGGTGCAGCGGCAGATACGCAGTATTTT. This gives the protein CASSFGAAADTQYF.

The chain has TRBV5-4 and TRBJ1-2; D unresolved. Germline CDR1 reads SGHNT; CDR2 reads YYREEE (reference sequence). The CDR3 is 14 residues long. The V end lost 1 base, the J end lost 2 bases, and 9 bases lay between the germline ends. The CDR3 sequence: CASSLSTDNYGYTF. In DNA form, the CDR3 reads TGTGCCAGCAGCTTGTCGACGGACAACTATGGCTACACCTTC.

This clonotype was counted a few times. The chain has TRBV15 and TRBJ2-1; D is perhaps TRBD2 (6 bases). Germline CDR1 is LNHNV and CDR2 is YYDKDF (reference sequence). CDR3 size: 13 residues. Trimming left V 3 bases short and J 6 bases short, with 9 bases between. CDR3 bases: TGTGCCACCAGCAGCGCGGGGTCCAATGAGCAGTTCTTC. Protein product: CATSSAGSNEQFF.

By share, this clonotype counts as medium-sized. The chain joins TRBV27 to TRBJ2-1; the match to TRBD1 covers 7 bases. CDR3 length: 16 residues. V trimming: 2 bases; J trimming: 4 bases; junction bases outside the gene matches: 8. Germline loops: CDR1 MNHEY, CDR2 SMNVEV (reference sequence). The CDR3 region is CASSLRRAGGYNEQFF. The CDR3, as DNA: TGTGCCAGCAGTTTAAGGCGGGCAGGGGGATACAATGAGCAGTTCTTC.

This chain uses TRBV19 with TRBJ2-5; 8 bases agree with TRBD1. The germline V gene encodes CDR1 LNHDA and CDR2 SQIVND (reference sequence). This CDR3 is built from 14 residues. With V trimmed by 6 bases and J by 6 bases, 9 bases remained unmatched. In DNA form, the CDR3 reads TGTGCCAGTAGCCCCCCCGGGACAGGAAAGACCCAGTACTTC. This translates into CASSPPGTGKTQYF.

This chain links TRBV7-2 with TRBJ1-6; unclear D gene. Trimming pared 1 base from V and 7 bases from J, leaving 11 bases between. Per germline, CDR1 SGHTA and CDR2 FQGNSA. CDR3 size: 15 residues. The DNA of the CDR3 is TGTGCCAGCAGCTTAGGTCGGAGGACCAATTCACCCCTCCACTTT. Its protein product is CASSLGRRTNSPLHF.

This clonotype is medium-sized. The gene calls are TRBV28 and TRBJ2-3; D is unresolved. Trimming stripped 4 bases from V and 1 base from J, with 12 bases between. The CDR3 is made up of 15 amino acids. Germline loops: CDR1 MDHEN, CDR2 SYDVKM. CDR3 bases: TGTGCCAGCAGTTCAAGCTGGACCGGCACAGATACGCAGTATTTT. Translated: CASSSSWTGTDTQYF. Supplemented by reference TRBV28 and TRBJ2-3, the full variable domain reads DVKVTQSSRYLVKRTGEKVFLECVQDMDHENMFWYRQDPGLGLRLIYFSYDVKMKEKGDIPEGYSVSREKKERFSLILESASTNQTSMYLCASSSSWTGTDTQYFGPGTRLTVL.

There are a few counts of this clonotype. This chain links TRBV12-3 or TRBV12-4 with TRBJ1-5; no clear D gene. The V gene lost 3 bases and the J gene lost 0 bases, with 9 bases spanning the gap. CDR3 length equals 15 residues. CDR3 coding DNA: TGTGCCAGCAGTTTGAACAGCGATAGCAATCAGCCCCAGCATTTT. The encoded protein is CASSLNSDSNQPQHF.

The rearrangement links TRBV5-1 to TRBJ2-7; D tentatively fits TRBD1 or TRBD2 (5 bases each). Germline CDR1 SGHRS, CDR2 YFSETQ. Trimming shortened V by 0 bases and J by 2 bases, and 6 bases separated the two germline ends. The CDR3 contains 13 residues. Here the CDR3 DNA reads TGCGCCAGCAGCTTGGGGGGGACCTACGAGCAGTACTTC. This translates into CASSLGGTYEQYF.

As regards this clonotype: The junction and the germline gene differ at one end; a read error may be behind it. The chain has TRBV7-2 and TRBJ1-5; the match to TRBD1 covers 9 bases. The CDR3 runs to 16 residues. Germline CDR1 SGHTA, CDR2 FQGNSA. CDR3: CASSLGQGMGNQPLHF. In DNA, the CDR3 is TGTGCCAGCAGCTTGGGACAGGGAATGGGGAATCAGCCCCTGCATTTT.

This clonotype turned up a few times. The DNA of the CDR3 is TGTGCCAGCAGGACAGGGAGTACTTATGGCTACACCTTC. Translated, it gives CASRTGSTYGYTF. The rearrangement joins TRBV2 to TRBJ1-2; 7 nucleotides line up with TRBD1. The length of the CDR3 is 13 residues. Losses at the gene ends were 6 bases for V and 5 bases for J; bases not matched to a gene: 6. Germline V gives CDR1 SNHLY, CDR2 FYNNEI.

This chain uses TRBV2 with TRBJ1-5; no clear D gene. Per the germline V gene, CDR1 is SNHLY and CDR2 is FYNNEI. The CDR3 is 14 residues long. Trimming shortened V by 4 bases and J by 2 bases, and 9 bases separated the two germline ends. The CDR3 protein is CASSGGEGNQPQHF. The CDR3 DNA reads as TGTGCCAGCAGTGGGGGTGAGGGCAATCAGCCCCAGCATTTT.

The CDR3 nucleotides read TGTGCCAGCAGTTATTCAAAACAGGGGCACACGAGCAATCAGCCCCAGCATTTT. This gives the protein CASSYSKQGHTSNQPQHF. This chain connects TRBV6-5 to TRBJ1-5; 7 bases map to TRBD1. Trimming cost V 3 bases and J 1 base; bases outside gene matches: 12. The CDR3 extends over 18 amino acids. Per the germline V gene, CDR1 is MNHEY and CDR2 is SVGAGI.

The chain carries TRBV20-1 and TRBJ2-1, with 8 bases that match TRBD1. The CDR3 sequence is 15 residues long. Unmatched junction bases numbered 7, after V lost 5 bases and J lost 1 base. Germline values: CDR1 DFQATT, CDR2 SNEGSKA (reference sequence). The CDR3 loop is CSARRTGPSYNEQFF. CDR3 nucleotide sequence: TGCAGTGCTCGACGGACAGGGCCTTCCTACAATGAGCAGTTCTTC.

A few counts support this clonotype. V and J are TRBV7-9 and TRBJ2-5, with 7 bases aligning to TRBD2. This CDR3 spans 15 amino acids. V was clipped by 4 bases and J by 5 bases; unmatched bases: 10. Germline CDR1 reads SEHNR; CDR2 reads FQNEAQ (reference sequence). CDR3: CASSWGTSGGETQYF. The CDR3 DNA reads TGTGCCAGCAGCTGGGGGACTTCCGGGGGGGAGACCCAGTACTTC.

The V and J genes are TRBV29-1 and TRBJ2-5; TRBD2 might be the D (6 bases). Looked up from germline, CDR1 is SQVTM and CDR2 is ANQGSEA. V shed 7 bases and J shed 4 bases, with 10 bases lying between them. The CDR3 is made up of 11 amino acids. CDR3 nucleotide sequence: TGCAGCGGGGGACTGGTAGAGACCCAGTACTTC. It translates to CSGGLVETQYF.

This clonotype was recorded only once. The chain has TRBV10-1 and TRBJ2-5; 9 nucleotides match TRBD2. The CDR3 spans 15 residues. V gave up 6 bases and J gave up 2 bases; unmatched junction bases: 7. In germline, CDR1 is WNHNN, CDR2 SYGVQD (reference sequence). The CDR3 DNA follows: TGCGCCAGCAGCAGAGCGGGGGGTCTTCAAGAGACCCAGTACTTC. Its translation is CASSRAGGLQETQYF.

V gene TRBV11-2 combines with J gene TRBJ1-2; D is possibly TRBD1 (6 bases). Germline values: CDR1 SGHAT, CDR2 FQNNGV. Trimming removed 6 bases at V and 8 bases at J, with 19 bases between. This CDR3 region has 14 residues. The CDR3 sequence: CASSFEAGARGYTF. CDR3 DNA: TGTGCCAGCAGTTTCGAGGCAGGGGCTAGGGGCTACACCTTC. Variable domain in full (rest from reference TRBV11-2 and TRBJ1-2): EAGVAQSPRYKIIEKRQSVAFWCNPISGHATLYWYQQILGQGPKLLIQFQNNGVVDDSQLPKDRFSAERLKGVDSTLKIQPAKLEDSAVYLCASSFEAGARGYTFGSGTRLTVV.

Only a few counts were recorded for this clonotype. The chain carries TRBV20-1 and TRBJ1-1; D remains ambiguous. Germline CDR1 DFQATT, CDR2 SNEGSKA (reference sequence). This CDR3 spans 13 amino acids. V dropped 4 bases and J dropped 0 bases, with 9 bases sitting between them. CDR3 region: CSAMDFLNTEAFF. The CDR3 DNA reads TGCAGTGCTATGGACTTTTTGAACACTGAAGCTTTCTTT.

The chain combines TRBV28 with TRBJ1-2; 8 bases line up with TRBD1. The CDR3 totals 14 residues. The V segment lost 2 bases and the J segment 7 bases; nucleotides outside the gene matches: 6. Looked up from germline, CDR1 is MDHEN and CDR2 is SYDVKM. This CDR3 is CASSLGQGAFGYTF. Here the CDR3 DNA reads TGTGCCAGCAGTTTAGGGCAGGGGGCGTTTGGCTACACCTTC.

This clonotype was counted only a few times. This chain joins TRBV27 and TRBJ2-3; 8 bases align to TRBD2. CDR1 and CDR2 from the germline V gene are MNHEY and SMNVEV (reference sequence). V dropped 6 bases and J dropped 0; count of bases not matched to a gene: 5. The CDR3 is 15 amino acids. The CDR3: CASSPTSDSTDTQYF. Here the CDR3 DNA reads TGTGCCAGCAGCCCGACTAGCGACAGCACAGATACGCAGTATTTT.